This T cell receptor beta chain was observed in a study of regulatory T cells in long-lasting Graves disease. Points from the study as a whole: When disease was persistent, TRBV28, TRBJ1-2 and TRBJ2-5 were the favored segments.

This clonotype was detected ten times or more. No antigen is known for it. iRepertoire HTBI primers and Arm-PCR of CDR3 regions built TCR beta libraries. MiXCR, run by TCRdb on the multiplex PCR reads, gives a single entry per CDR3 protein. The data contain more than 300,000 distinct CDR3 sequences, about 18% of them seen just once; the ten biggest clones take up around 30%. The CDR3 totals 15 residues. Germline V CDR1 and CDR2: SNHLY, FYNNEI. Trimming took 6 bases from V and 3 from J; bases not matched to a gene: 7. Time point in this sample: persistent/refractory GD, antithyroid drugs over 5 years with positive TRAb. Making the TCR library involved RNA that had been extracted from PBMCs.

The V and J genes are TRBV2 and TRBJ1-2; 10 bases are a match to TRBD1. This TCR derives from a female donor with Graves disease. The starting material was peripheral blood mononuclear cells (PBMCs), obtained when the disease was refractory, from a patient treated with antithyroid drugs. This chain's CDR3 is CASRKTGGADYGYTF. CDR3 coding DNA: TGTGCCAGCAGAAAGACAGGGGGCGCGGACTATGGCTACACCTTC.